This T cell receptor beta chain was captured in a study of blood T cell repertoires in COVID-19. J was trimmed by 1 base and V by 4 bases; bases with no gene match: 0. There are 12 residues in the CDR3. Germline V gene data show CDR1 as GTSNPN and CDR2 as SVGIG (reference sequence). Repertoires were generated with immunoSEQ multiplex PCR, while TCRdb's copy carries only in-frame clones and drops some. The data show 150,000 to 200,000 clones, around 84% seen once. The sample comprised peripheral blood. This sequence originates from a man aged 60 to 69 with COVID-19, enrolled during active disease. V and J are TRBV30 and TRBJ2-5, with 7 bases that match TRBD2. The CDR3 is CAWTSGQETQYF. The CDR3 region has the DNA TGTGCCTGGACTAGCGGCCAAGAGACCCAGTACTTC.